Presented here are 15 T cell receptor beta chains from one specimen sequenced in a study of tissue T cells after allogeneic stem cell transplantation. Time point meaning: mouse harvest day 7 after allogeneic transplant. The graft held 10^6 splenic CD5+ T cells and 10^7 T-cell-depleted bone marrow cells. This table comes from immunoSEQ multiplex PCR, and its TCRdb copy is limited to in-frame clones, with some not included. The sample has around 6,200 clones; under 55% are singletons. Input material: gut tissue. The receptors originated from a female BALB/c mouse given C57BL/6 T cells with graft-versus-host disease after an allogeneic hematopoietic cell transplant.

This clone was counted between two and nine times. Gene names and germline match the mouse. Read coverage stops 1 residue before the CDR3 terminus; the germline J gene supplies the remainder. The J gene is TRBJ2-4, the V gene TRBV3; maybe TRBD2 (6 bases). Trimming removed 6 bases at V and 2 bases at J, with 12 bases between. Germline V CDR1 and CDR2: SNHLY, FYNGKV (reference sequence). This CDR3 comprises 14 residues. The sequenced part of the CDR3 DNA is TGTGCCAGCAGTCCCACTGGGTTTCAAAACACCTTGTAC. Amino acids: CASSPTGFQNTLY. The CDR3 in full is CASSPTGFQNTLYF.

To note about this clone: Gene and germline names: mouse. CDR3 in amino acids: CASSPRQNSDYTF. The sequenced CDR3 bases are TGTGCCAGCAGTCCCCGACAGAACTCCGACTACACC. J is TRBJ1-2 and V is TRBV26; perhaps TRBD1 as D (5 bases). The DNA ends 1 residue before the CDR3 does, and the rest of the CDR3 is filled in from the germline J gene. The CDR3 runs to 13 residues. V was pared by 4 bases and J by 2 bases, with 8 bases between. Germline loops: CDR1 KGHPV, CDR2 FQNQEV (reference sequence). The full variable domain, its missing parts supplied by reference TRBV26 and TRBJ1-2, is NSKVIQTPRYLVKGQGQKAKMRCIPEKGHPVVFWYQQNKNNEFKFLINFQNQEVLQQIDMTEKRFSAECPSNSPCSLEIQSSEAGDSALYLCASSPRQNSDYTFGSGTRLLVI.

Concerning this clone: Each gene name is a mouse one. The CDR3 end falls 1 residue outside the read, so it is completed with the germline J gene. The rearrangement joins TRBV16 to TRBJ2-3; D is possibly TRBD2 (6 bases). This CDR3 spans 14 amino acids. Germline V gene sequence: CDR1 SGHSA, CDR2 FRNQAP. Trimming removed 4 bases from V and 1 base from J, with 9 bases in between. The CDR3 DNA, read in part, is TGTGCAAGCAGCTGGGCTGGGGGTGCAGAAACGCTGTAT. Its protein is CASSWAGGAETLY. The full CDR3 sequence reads CASSWAGGAETLYF.

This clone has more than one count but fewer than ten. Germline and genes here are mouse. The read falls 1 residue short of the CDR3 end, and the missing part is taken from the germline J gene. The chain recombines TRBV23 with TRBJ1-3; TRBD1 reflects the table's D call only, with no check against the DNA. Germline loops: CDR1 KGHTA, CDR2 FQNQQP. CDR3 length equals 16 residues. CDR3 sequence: CSSSQSTGAGGNTLYF. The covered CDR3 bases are TGCTCCAGCAGTCAATCAACAGGGGCGGGGGGAAATACGCTCTAT.

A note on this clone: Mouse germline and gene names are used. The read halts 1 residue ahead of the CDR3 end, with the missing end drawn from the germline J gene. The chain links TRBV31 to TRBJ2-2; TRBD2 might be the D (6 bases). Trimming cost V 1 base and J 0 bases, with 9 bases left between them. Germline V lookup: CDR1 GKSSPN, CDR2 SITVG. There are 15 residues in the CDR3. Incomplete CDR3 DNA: TGTGCCTGGAGTCCGACTGGTTCAAACACCGGGCAGCTCTAC. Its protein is CAWSPTGSNTGQLY. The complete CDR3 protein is CAWSPTGSNTGQLYF.

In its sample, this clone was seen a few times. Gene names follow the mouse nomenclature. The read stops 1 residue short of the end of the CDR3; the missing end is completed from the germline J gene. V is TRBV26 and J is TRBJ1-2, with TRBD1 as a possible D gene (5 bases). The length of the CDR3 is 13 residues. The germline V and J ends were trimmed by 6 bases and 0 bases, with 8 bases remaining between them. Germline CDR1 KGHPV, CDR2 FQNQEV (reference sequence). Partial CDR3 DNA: TGTGCCAGCAGACGGACAACAAACTCCGACTACACC. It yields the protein CASRRTTNSDYT. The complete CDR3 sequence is CASRRTTNSDYTF.

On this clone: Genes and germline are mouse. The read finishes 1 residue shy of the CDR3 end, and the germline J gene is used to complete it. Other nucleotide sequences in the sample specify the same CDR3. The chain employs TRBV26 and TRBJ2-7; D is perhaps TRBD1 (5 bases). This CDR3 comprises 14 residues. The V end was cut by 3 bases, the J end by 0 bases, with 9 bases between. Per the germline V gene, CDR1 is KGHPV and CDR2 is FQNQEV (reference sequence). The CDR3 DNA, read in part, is TGTGCCAGCAGTCTCGGACAAAGCTCCTATGAACAGTAC. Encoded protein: CASSLGQSSYEQY. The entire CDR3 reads CASSLGQSSYEQYF.

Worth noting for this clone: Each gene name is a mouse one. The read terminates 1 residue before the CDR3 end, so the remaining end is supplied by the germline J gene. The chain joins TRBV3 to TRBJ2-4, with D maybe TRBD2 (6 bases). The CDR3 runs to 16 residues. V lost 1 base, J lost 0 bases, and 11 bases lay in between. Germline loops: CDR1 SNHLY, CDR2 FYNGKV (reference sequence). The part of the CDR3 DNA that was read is TGTGCCAGCAGCTTAGGTGGGGGAACTAGTCAAAACACCTTGTAC. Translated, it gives CASSLGGGTSQNTLY. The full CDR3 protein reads CASSLGGGTSQNTLYF.

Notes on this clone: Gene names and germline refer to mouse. CDR3 bases read: TGTGCCAGCAGCTTATTCAATTCTGGAAATACGCTCTAT. It codes for CASSLFNSGNTLY. In full, the CDR3 reads CASSLFNSGNTLYF. The V call is TRBV3, the J call TRBJ1-3; D is undetermined. The CDR3 goes on 1 residue after the read ends, and that part is filled in from the germline J gene. Trimming removed 2 bases at V and 0 bases at J, with 5 bases between. Looked up from germline, CDR1 is SNHLY and CDR2 is FYNGKV (reference sequence). The CDR3 loop spans 14 amino acids.

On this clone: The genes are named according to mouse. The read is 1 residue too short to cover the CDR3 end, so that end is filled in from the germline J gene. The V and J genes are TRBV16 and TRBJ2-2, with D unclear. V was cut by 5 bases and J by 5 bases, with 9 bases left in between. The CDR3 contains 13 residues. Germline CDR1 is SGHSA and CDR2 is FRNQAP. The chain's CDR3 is CASSPDRTGQLYF. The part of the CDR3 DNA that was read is TGTGCAAGCAGCCCAGACCGGACCGGGCAGCTCTAC.

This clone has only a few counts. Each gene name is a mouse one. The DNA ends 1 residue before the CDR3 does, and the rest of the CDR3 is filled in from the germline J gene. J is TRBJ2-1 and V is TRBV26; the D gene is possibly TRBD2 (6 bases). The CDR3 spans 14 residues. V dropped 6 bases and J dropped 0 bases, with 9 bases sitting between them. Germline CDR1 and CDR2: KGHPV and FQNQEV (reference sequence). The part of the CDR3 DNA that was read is TGTGCCAGCAGCCTGGGACTTAACTATGCTGAGCAGTTC. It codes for CASSLGLNYAEQF. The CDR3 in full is CASSLGLNYAEQFF.

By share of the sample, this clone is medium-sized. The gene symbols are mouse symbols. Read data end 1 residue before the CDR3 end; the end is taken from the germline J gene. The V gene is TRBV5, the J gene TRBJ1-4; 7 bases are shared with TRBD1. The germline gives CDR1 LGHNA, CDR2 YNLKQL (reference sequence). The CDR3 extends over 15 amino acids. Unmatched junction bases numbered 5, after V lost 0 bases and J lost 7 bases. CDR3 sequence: CASSQERGRGERLFF. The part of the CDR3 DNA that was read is TGTGCCAGCAGCCAAGAAAGGGGGCGCGGCGAAAGATTATTT.

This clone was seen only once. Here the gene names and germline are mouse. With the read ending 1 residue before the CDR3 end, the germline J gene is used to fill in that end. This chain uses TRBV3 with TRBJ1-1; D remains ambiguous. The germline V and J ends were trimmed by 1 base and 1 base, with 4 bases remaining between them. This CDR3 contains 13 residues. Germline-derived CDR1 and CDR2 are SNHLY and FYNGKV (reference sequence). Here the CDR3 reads CASSLGGNTEVFF. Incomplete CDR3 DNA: TGTGCCAGCAGCTTAGGGGGAAACACAGAAGTCTTC.

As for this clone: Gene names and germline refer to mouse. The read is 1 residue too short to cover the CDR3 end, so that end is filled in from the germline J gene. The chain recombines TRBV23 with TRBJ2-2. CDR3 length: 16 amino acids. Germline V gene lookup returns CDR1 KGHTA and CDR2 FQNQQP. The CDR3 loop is CSSSQYPGSRTGQLYF. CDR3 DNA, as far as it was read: TGCTCCAGCAGTCAATATCCGGGGAGTCGCACCGGGCAGCTCTAC.

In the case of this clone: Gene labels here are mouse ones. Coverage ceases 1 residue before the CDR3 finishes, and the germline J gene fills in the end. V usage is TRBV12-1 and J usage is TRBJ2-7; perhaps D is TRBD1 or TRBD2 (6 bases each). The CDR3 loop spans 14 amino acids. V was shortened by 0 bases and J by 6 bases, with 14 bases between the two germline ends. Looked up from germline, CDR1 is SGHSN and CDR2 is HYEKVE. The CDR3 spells CASSLVGAQFEQYF. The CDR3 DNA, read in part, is TGTGCCAGCTCTCTCGTGGGGGCGCAATTTGAACAGTAC.